This T cell receptor (beta chain) stems from a study of identifying expanded T cells in peripheral blood. During the collection period, no donor immune events like infections were recorded. Assay: immunoSEQ multiplex PCR; the TCRdb copy retains only in-frame clones and omits some. The table shows 100,000 to 150,000 clones, with approximately 86% occurring only once. Study conclusions and caveats: Across healthy donors, higher total template counts meant significantly greater roughly 2-week count variance. Over two and four weeks, about 17 and 20 clones changed, versus 1.2 between replicates.

V dropped 2 bases and J dropped 4 bases, with 7 bases sitting between them. The CDR3 has 13 amino acids. Germline-derived CDR1 and CDR2 are SGHRS and YFSETQ. In regard to this clone: The antigen is undetermined.

Material: blood. This clonotype was sampled from a person aged 18 to 70 in good health. The rearrangement links TRBV5-1 to TRBJ1-5; maybe TRBD1 (6 bases). The CDR3 nucleotides are TGCGCCAGCAGCTTACAGGGAAATCAGCCCCAGCATTTT. This gives the protein CASSLQGNQPQHF.